This T cell receptor (beta chain) was profiled in a study of T cells in Graves' hyperthyroidism and ophthalmopathy. This clonotype showed up many times. The antigen is unknown. Study-level findings and limits: For ophthalmopathy, model prediction preceded onset by a median around six months. Most thyroid clonotypes expanded above 0.001 appeared in blood too.

V was cut by 1 base and J by 1 base, with 16 bases left in between. CDR1 and CDR2 (germline): SGHTA, FQGTGA. There are 17 residues in the CDR3. Using RNA transcripts as the source, TCR beta CDR3 regions were amplified. In the first-round RT-PCR of the TCR CDR3, the HTBI primer set was used. Each CDR3 protein gets one entry after TCRdb re-called the multiplex PCR reads with MiXCR. This repertoire shows roughly 160,000 distinct CDR3 sequences, 9.4% found once; its top ten account for roughly 23%. The V and J genes are TRBV7-3 and TRBJ1-1; D is unresolved. This sequence was found in a woman between 18 and 29 years old with Graves' hyperthyroidism that later progressed to Graves' ophthalmopathy. Sequencing input: blood. CDR3 protein: CASSLRVSGSGNTEAFF. The CDR3 DNA reads TGTGCCAGCAGCTTAAGAGTCTCGGGGTCGGGGAACACTGAAGCTTTCTTT.